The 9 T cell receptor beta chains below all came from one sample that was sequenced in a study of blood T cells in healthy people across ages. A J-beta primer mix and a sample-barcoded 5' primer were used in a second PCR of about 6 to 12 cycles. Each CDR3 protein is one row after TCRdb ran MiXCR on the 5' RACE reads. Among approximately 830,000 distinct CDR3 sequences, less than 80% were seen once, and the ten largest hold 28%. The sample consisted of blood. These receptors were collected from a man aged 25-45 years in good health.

As DNA, the CDR3 is TGCGCCAGCAGCTTGGGAGCCATAGGGTACTTC. Its translation is CASSLGAIGYF. The chain carries TRBV5-1 and TRBJ2-7; D unresolved. The V and J ends lost 0 bases and 12 bases respectively, with 10 bases between them. This CDR3 has 11 residues. Germline V lookup: CDR1 SGHRS, CDR2 YFSETQ.

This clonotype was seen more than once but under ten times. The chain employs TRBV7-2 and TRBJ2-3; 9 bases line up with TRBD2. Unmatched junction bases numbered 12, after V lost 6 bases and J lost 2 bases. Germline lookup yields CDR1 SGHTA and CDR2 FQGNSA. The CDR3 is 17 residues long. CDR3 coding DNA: TGTGCCAGCAGACGTAGGGGGCCTAGCGGGAACACAGATACGCAGTATTTT. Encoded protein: CASRRRGPSGNTDTQYF. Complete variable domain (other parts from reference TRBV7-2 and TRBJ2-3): GAGVSQSPSNKVTEKGKDVELRCDPISGHTALYWYRQSLGQGLEFLIYFQGNSAPDKSGLPSDRFSAERTGGSVSTLTIQRTQQEDSAVYLCASRRRGPSGNTDTQYFGPGTRLTVL.

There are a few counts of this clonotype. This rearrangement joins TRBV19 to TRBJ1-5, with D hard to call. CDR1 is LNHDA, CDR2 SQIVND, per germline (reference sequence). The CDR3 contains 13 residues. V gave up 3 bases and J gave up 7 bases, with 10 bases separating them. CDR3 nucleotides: TGTGCCAGTAGTATCGCGGTTAGACAGCCCCAGCATTTT. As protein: CASSIAVRQPQHF. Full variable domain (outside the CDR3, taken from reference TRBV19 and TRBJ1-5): DGGITQSPKYLFRKEGQNVTLSCEQNLNHDAMYWYRQDPGQGLRLIYYSQIVNDFQKGDIAEGYSVSREKKESFPLTVTSAQKNPTAFYLCASSIAVRQPQHFGDGTRLSIL.

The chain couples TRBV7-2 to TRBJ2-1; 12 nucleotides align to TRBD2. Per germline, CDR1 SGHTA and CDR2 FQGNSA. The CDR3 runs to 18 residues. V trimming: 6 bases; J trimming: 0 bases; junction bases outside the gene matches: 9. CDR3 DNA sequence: TGTGCCAGCAGAAGTACTAGCGGGGGGCTTTTCTCCTACAATGAGCAGTTCTTC. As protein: CASRSTSGGLFSYNEQFF.

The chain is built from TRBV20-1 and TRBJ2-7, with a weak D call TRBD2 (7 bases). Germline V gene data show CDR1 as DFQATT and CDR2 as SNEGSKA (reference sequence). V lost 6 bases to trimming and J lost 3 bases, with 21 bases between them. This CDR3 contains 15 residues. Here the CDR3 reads CSAGAERGVIYEQYF. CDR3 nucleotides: TGCAGTGCGGGGGCGGAGCGGGGTGTCATCTACGAGCAGTACTTC.

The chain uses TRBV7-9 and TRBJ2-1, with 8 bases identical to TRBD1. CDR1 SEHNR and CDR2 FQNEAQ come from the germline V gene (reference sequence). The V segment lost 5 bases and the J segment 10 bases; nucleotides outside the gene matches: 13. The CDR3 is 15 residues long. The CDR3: CASSTRGLRFGEQFF. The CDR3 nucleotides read TGTGCCAGCAGCACCAGGGGGCTACGTTTTGGCGAGCAGTTCTTC.

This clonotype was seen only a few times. CDR3 region: CASSFSGEQKPQHF. DNA of the CDR3: TGTGCCAGCAGTTTTTCAGGGGAGCAAAAGCCCCAGCATTTT. The V and J genes are TRBV27 and TRBJ1-5, with D possibly being TRBD1 (6 bases). The CDR3 runs to 14 residues. V lost 3 bases and J 8 bases, leaving 14 bases between the germline ends. In germline, CDR1 is MNHEY, CDR2 SMNVEV (reference sequence).

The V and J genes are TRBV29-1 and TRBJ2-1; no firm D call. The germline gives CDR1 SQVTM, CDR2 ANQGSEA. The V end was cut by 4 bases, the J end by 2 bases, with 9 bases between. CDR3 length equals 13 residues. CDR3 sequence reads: CSVVLDAYNEQFF. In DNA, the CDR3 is TGCAGCGTTGTACTTGACGCCTACAATGAGCAGTTCTTC.

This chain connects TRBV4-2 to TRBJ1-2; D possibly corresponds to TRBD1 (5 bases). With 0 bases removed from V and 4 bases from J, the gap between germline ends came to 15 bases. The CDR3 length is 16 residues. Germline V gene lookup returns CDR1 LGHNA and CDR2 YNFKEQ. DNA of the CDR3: TGTGCCAGCAGCCAAGATTCCCCCGGGGGAGTCTATGGCTACACCTTC. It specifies CASSQDSPGGVYGYTF.